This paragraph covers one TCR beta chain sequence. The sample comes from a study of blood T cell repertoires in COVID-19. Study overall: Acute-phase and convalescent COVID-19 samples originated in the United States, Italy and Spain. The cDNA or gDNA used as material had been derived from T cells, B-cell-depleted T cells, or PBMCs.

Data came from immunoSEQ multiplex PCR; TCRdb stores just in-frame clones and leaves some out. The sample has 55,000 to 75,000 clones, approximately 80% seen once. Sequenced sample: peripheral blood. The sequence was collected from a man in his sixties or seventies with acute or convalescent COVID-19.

CDR3 region: CASSQDRGSHEQYF. The CDR3 DNA sequence: TGTGCCAGCAGCCAGGACAGGGGGAGCCACGAGCAGTACTTC. This chain connects TRBV14 to TRBJ2-7, with 10 bases matching TRBD1. The CDR3 loop spans 14 amino acids. Per the germline V gene, CDR1 is SGHDN and CDR2 is FVKESK. V lost 3 bases and J lost 5; bases outside the gene matches: 4. Full variable domain (rest looked up from reference TRBV14 and TRBJ2-7): EAGVTQFPSHSVIEKGQTVTLRCDPISGHDNLYWYRRVMGKEIKFLLHFVKESKQDESGMPNNRFLAERTGGTYSTLKVQPAELEDSGVYFCASSQDRGSHEQYFGPGTRLTVT.